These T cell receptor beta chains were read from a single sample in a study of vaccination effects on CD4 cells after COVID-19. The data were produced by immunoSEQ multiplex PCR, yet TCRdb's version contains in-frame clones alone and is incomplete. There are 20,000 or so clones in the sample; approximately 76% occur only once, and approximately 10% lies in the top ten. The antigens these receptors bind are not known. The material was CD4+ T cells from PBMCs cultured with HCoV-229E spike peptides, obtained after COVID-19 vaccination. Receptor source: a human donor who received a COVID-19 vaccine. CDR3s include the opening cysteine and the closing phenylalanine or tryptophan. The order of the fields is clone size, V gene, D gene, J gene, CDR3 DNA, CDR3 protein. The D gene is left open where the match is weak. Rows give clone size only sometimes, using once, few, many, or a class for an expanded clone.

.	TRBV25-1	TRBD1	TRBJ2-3	TGTGCCAGCAGTCCGGACAGGGGTGGGACAGATACGCAGTATTTT	CASSPDRGGTDTQYF
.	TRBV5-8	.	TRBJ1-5	TGTGCCAGCAGCCCAGAGGGCTATCAGCCCCAGCATTTT	CASSPEGYQPQHF
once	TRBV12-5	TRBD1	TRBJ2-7	TGTGCTAGTGGGCCTACAACGGGACAGACGAACGAGCAGTACTTC	CASGPTTGQTNEQYF
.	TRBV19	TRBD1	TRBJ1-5	TGTGCCAGTAGTCCCTGGGTCCGAGGGGGCAGAAATCAGCCCCAGCATTTT	CASSPWVRGGRNQPQHF
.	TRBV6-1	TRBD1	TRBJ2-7	TGTGCCAGCAGTGAATTGGTAGCAGGGACAGCCTACGAGCAGTACTTC	CASSELVAGTAYEQYF
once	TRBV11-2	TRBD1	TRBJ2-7	TGTGCCAGCACCCCATACAGGGGGACCTACGAGCAGTACTTC	CASTPYRGTYEQYF
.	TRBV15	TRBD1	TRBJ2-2	TGTGCCACCAGCAGAGAAACAGGGGCCGGGGAGCTGTTTTTT	CATSRETGAGELFF
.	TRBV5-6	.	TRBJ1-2	TGTGCCAGCACGTACACCTGGAGCAGAGCTAACTATGGCTACACCTTC	CASTYTWSRANYGYTF
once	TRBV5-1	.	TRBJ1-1	TGCGCCAGCAGCTTGGATGGGGGGAGGAACACTGAAGCTTTCTTT	CASSLDGGRNTEAFF
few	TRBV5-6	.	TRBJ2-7	TGTGCCAGCAGCCCTCGCTTCGGGACTGAGAACGACGAGCAGTACTTC	CASSPRFGTENDEQYF
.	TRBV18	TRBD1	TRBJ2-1	TGTGCCAGCTCTCCCGGGACAGGGGCTTACAATGAGCAGTTCTTC	CASSPGTGAYNEQFF
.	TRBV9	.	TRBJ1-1	TGTGCCAGCAGCGTTCGTTCGTTGAACACTGAAGCTTTCTTT	CASSVRSLNTEAFF
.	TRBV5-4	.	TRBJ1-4	TGTGCCAGCAGCTCCAATGAAAAACTGTTTTTT	CASSSNEKLFF
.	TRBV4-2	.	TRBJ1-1	TGTGCCAGCAGCCCGTCCGGGGAGTGGGGTTTGGCTGAAGCTTTCTTT	CASSPSGEWGLAEAFF
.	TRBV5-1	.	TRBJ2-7	TGCGCCAGCAGATACGGGGGCGAGGGCGAGCAGTACTTC	CASRYGGEGEQYF
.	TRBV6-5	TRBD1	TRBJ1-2	TGTGCCAGCAGTTACTCAGGGGGCAGCTATGGCTACACCTTC	CASSYSGGSYGYTF
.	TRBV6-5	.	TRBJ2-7	TGTGCCAGCAGAGACCCCGGGACGAGCTCCTACGAGCAGTACTTC	CASRDPGTSSYEQYF
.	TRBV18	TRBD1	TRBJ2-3	TGTGCCAGCTCGCGACAGGGGCGAGACACAGATACGCAGTATTTT	CASSRQGRDTDTQYF
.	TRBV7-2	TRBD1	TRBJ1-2	TGTGCCAGCAGCTTAGGAGGGACAGGGTATGGCTACACCTTC	CASSLGGTGYGYTF
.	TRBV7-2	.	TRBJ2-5	TGTGCCAGCAGCCACCCCGGGGGACCTCAGACCCAGTACTTC	CASSHPGGPQTQYF
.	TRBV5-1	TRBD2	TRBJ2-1	TGCGCCAGCAGCTTGAAGGGAGGGAGGGGACAGTTCTTC	CASSLKGGRGQFF
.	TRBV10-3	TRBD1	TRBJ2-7	TGTGCCATCAGTGTTCCCGGGACAGGAAAAGGCGAGCAGTACTTC	CAISVPGTGKGEQYF